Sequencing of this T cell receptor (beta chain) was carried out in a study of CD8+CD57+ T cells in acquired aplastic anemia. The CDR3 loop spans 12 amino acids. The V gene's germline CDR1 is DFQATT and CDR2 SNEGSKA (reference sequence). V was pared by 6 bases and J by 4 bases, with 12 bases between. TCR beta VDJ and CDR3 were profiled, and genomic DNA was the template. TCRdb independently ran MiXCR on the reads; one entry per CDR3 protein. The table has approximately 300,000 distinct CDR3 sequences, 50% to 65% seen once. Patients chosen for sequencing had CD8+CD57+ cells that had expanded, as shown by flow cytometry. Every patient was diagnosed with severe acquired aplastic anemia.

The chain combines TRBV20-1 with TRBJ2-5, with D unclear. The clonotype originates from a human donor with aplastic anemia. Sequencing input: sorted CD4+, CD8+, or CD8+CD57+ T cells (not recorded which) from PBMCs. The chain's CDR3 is CSAQGVRETQYF. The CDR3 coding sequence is TGCAGTGCCCAAGGCGTGAGAGAGACCCAGTACTTC.